This TCR beta chain was sequenced during a study of OX40 agonist ivuxolimab in advanced cancers. Whole-study findings and limits: Some of the nonresponding patients also showed low levels of normalized T-cell clonal expansion. CD4+ and CD8+ blood T cells expanded clonally by week 6 at 0.1 to 3.0 mg/kg. The average count of expanded clones was higher among CD8+ T cells than among CD4+.

Germline V gene lookup returns CDR1 LNHDA and CDR2 SQIVND (reference sequence). This CDR3 region has 13 residues. V lost 5 bases, J lost 0 bases, and 2 bases lay in between. On this clone: Its antigen remains unknown.

Data came from immunoSEQ multiplex PCR; TCRdb stores just in-frame clones and leaves some out. The profile shows 55,000 to 70,000 clones, 70% to 90% of them singletons. Drawing of blood for sampling happened at baseline, at cycle 4 day 1, and at cycle 7 day 1. The chain employs TRBV19 and TRBJ2-6, with D hard to call. Sample: CD4+ or CD8+ T cells sorted from blood, taken in a trial of the OX40 agonist ivuxolimab. This clonotype was obtained from an adult with an advanced solid tumor such as melanoma, head and neck, liver or kidney cancer. Written as DNA, the CDR3 is TGTGCCAGTAGTCCCTCTGGGGCCAACGTCCTGACTTTC. Its translation is CASSPSGANVLTF.